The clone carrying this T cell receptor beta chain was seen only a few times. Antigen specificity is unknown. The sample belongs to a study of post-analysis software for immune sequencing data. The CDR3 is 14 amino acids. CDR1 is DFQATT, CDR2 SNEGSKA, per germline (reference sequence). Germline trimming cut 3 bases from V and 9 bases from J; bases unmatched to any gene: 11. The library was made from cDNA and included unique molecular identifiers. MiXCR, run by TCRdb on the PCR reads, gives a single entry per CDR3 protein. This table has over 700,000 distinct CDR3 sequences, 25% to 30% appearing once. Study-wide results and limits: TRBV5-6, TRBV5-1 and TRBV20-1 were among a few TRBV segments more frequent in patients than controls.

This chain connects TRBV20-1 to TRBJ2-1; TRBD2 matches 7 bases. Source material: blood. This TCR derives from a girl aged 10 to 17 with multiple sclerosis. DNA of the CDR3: TGCAGTGCTAGTGGGGACTATGGATTTGGTGAGCAGTTCTTC. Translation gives CSASGDYGFGEQFF.